The 28 T cell receptor beta chains presented below share a single source sample, sequenced in a study of cytomegalovirus exposure and HLA in healthy donors. Amplification used 60 Vbeta primers and 13 Jbeta primers. Sequencing was performed with immunoSEQ multiplex PCR; in TCRdb, only in-frame clones are kept and a portion is missing. This table holds around 210,000 clones, more than 75% found once. Sequencing input: PBMCs. These receptors were taken from a woman aged 40 to 50 in good health and CMV-seronegative.

This chain joins TRBV27 and TRBJ1-2, with 7 bases matching TRBD1. Germline assignment: CDR1 MNHEY and CDR2 SMNVEV (reference sequence). This CDR3 has 14 residues. V was clipped by 3 bases and J by 2 bases; unmatched bases: 3. This chain's CDR3 is CASSLDRRNYGYTF. DNA of the CDR3: TGTGCCAGCAGTTTGGACAGGAGAAACTATGGCTACACCTTC.

The rearrangement uses TRBV27 and TRBJ2-3, with unresolved D. CDR1 and CDR2 from the germline V gene are MNHEY and SMNVEV (reference sequence). The CDR3 length is 11 residues. V lost 4 bases to trimming and J lost 8 bases, with 7 bases between them. The CDR3 loop is CASSSLFTQYF. Written as DNA, the CDR3 is TGTGCCAGCAGTTCCCTCTTTACGCAGTATTTT.

CDR3 sequence: CASTGQGMNTEAFF. DNA for the CDR3: TGTGCCAGCACGGGACAGGGGATGAACACTGAAGCTTTCTTT. The chain carries TRBV2 and TRBJ1-1, with TRBD1 matching over 10 bases. There are 14 residues in the CDR3. Losses at the gene ends were 7 bases for V and 0 bases for J; bases not matched to a gene: 2. The germline V gene has CDR1 SNHLY and CDR2 FYNNEI.

The CDR3 sequence: CASRRLAGDSYNEQFF. The CDR3 DNA follows: TGTGCCAGCAGACGACTAGCGGGAGACTCCTACAATGAGCAGTTCTTC. The chain joins TRBV2 to TRBJ2-1, with 12 bases that match TRBD2. The length of the CDR3 is 16 residues. Germline trimming cut 6 bases from V and 0 bases from J; bases unmatched to any gene: 3. The germline V gene encodes CDR1 SNHLY and CDR2 FYNNEI.

The chain is built from TRBV9 and TRBJ1-3, with D maybe TRBD1 (5 bases). Germline assignment: CDR1 SGDLS and CDR2 YYNGEE. V lost 2 bases, J lost 0 bases, and 9 bases lay in between. This CDR3 has 15 amino acids. This CDR3 is CASSVGQSSGNTIYF. The CDR3 DNA reads TGTGCCAGCAGCGTGGGGCAAAGCTCTGGAAACACCATATATTTT.

The rearrangement links TRBV5-1 to TRBJ2-7; possibly TRBD2 for D (6 bases). Germline V gives CDR1 SGHRS, CDR2 YFSETQ. The length of the CDR3 is 16 residues. V lost 7 bases, J lost 2 bases, and 22 bases lay in between. The CDR3 nucleotides read TGCGCCAGCCGCGCGACTTCGGGCGGGGCTCCCTACGAGCAGTACTTC. Protein product: CASRATSGGAPYEQYF.

This sequence joins TRBV7-3 and TRBJ2-3; D is uncertain. Trimming took 5 bases from V and 4 from J, leaving 16 bases between them. Germline V gives CDR1 SGHTA, CDR2 FQGTGA. The CDR3 extends over 15 amino acids. CDR3 sequence (DNA): TGTGCCAGCAGCCCATCCCTGTCTATGGCAGATACGCAGTATTTT. Translating it yields CASSPSLSMADTQYF.

V gene TRBV29-1 combines with J gene TRBJ2-5, with 13 bases aligning to TRBD2. The CDR3 runs 14 residues. CDR1 and CDR2 from the germline V gene are SQVTM and ANQGSEA. Unmatched junction bases numbered 5, after V lost 5 bases and J lost 5 bases. The CDR3 reads CSVSGTSGIETQYF. The CDR3 DNA reads as TGCAGCGTTTCCGGGACTAGCGGGATTGAGACCCAGTACTTC. The whole variable domain, remainder taken from reference TRBV29-1 and TRBJ2-5, is SAVISQKPSRDICQRGTSLTIQCQVDSQVTMMFWYRQQPGQSLTLIATANQGSEATYESGFVIDKFPISRPNLTFSTLTVSNMSPEDSSIYLCSVSGTSGIETQYFGPGTRLLVL.

The rearrangement uses TRBV5-4 and TRBJ1-1; D is undetermined. This CDR3 contains 14 residues. Per the germline V gene, CDR1 is SGHNT and CDR2 is YYREEE (reference sequence). Trimming pared 0 bases from V and 1 base from J, leaving 7 bases between. CDR3 sequence (DNA): TGTGCCAGCAGCTTGGATCCGGGGAACACTGAAGCTTTCTTT. It encodes CASSLDPGNTEAFF.

This clone was counted only a few times. The V call is TRBV5-1, the J call TRBJ1-4, with D possibly TRBD1 on 6 matching bases. In germline, CDR1 is SGHRS, CDR2 YFSETQ. This CDR3 comprises 15 residues. Trimming removed 4 bases at V and 5 bases at J, with 15 bases between. The CDR3 here is CASSLRGQPNEKLFF. CDR3 DNA: TGCGCCAGCAGCCTGCGAGGACAGCCCAATGAAAAACTGTTTTTT.

J is TRBJ2-5 and V is TRBV25-1; 9 positions agree with TRBD2. V shed 5 bases and J 6 bases; nucleotides not matched to a gene: 7. The CDR3 length is 14 residues. CDR1 and CDR2 from the germline V gene are MGHDK and SYGVNS. CDR3 nucleotides: TGTGCCAGCAGTATTAGCGGGAGTGGGCAGACCCAGTACTTC. It codes for CASSISGSGQTQYF.

The chain has TRBV19 and TRBJ1-2, with 7 bases identical to TRBD1. This CDR3 has 13 residues. Trimming removed 5 bases from V and 7 bases from J; junction bases left unmatched: 7. The germline V gene has CDR1 LNHDA and CDR2 SQIVND (reference sequence). The CDR3 coding sequence is TGTGCCAGTAGTCCTACAGGGGTTAGTGGCTACACCTTC. Translating it yields CASSPTGVSGYTF.

Only a few counts were recorded for this clone. The V call is TRBV4-1, the J call TRBJ1-1, with 11 nucleotides matching TRBD1. Germline CDR1 MGHRA, CDR2 YSYEKL. The CDR3 spans 15 residues. V gave up 2 bases and J gave up 4 bases; unmatched junction bases: 3. The CDR3 DNA reads TGCGCCAGCAGCCAATCCGGGACAGGGGGCACTGAAGCTTTCTTT. Protein: CASSQSGTGGTEAFF.

Only a few counts were recorded for this clone. This rearrangement joins TRBV9 to TRBJ1-2; D is possibly TRBD1 (6 bases). This CDR3 is built from 13 residues. Per the germline V gene, CDR1 is SGDLS and CDR2 is YYNGEE. Trimming stripped 6 bases from V and 3 bases from J, with 12 bases between. The CDR3 protein is CASTEGGDYGYTF. The CDR3 bases are TGTGCCAGCACTGAGGGGGGGGACTATGGCTACACCTTC.

J is TRBJ2-7 and V is TRBV5-5, with 13 bases aligning to TRBD2. This CDR3 is 16 amino acids long. CDR1 SGHKS and CDR2 YYEKEE come from the germline V gene (reference sequence). Trimming removed 0 bases from V and 4 bases from J; junction bases left unmatched: 4. DNA for the CDR3: TGTGCCAGCAGCTTGGGACTAGCGGGAGGTGGGTACGAGCAGTACTTC. Translating it yields CASSLGLAGGGYEQYF. Drawing the rest from reference TRBV5-5 and TRBJ2-7, the complete variable domain is DAGVTQSPTHLIKTRGQQVTLRCSPISGHKSVSWYQQVLGQGPQFIFQYYEKEERGRGNFPDRFSARQFPNYSSELNVNALLLGDSALYLCASSLGLAGGGYEQYFGPGTRLTVT.

The gene calls are TRBV10-3 and TRBJ2-5; D remains ambiguous. Per the germline V gene, CDR1 is ENHRY and CDR2 is SYGVKD. V lost 0 bases and J lost 2, with 7 bases in between. The CDR3 runs to 14 residues. Here the CDR3 DNA reads TGTGCCATCAGTGAGTCTGGCATACAAGAGACCCAGTACTTC. This encodes CAISESGIQETQYF.

The V gene is TRBV5-4, the J gene TRBJ2-1; no clear D. The CDR3 sequence is 12 residues long. V shed 0 bases and J shed 7 bases, with 5 bases lying between them. Germline CDR1 SGHNT, CDR2 YYREEE (reference sequence). The CDR3 reads CASSLVRNEQFF. As DNA, the CDR3 is TGTGCCAGCAGCTTGGTGAGGAATGAGCAGTTCTTC.

This chain links TRBV27 with TRBJ1-5; TRBD1 might be the D (5 bases). The V and J ends lost 5 bases and 7 bases respectively, with 12 bases between them. Germline CDR1 is MNHEY and CDR2 is SMNVEV (reference sequence). CDR3 length equals 13 residues. CDR3 region: CASSPAGQQPQHF. CDR3 DNA: TGTGCCAGCAGTCCGGCAGGGCAGCAGCCCCAGCATTTT.

V and J are TRBV4-1 and TRBJ2-5, with D tentatively TRBD2 (6 bases). CDR1 is MGHRA, CDR2 YSYEKL, per germline. This CDR3 has 17 amino acids. Trimming pared 0 bases from V and 6 bases from J, leaving 20 bases between. The CDR3 protein is CASSQDQGSGQVKTQYF. As DNA, the CDR3 is TGCGCCAGCAGCCAAGATCAGGGTAGCGGTCAGGTTAAGACCCAGTACTTC.

The genes are TRBV5-1 and TRBJ1-2; 10 bases agree with TRBD1. CDR1 is SGHRS and CDR2 is YFSETQ in the germline V gene. This CDR3 has 15 residues. After removal of 3 bases from V and 4 bases from J, the junction contained 6 bases not matched to a gene. Here the CDR3 DNA reads TGCGCCAGCAGCTATCGGACAGGGGGAGGCTATGGCTACACCTTC. Protein sequence: CASSYRTGGGYGYTF.

The chain is built from TRBV6-1 and TRBJ2-5; tentatively, D is TRBD2 (5 bases). The V and J ends lost 10 bases and 2 bases respectively, with 14 bases between them. Germline CDR1 is MNHNS and CDR2 is SASEGT. The CDR3 has 13 amino acids. This CDR3 reads CATSSSQQETQYF. DNA for the CDR3: TGTGCCACCTCTAGCAGCCAACAAGAGACCCAGTACTTC.

V and J are TRBV28 and TRBJ1-5, with 9 bases identical to TRBD1. CDR1 and CDR2 (germline): MDHEN, SYDVKM. This CDR3 is built from 16 residues. The V and J ends lost 6 bases and 5 bases, in that order; junction bases with no gene match: 11. The CDR3 here is CASSPLQGALDQPQHF. CDR3 nucleotide sequence: TGTGCCAGCAGCCCTTTACAGGGGGCGTTGGATCAGCCCCAGCATTTT.

This clone has a handful of counts. This chain links TRBV19 with TRBJ2-7; 7 bases align to TRBD2. The V segment lost 5 bases and the J segment 1 base; nucleotides outside the gene matches: 8. The germline V gene encodes CDR1 LNHDA and CDR2 SQIVND (reference sequence). CDR3 length equals 15 residues. The CDR3 DNA reads TGTGCCAGTAGTGCCGCGGGAGTTCCTTCCTACGAGCAGTACTTC. Its translation is CASSAAGVPSYEQYF.

The chain couples TRBV6-5 to TRBJ2-1; TRBD2 might be the D (5 bases). The CDR3 runs 13 residues. Germline loops: CDR1 MNHEY, CDR2 SVGAGI. The V end lost 3 bases, the J end lost 4 bases, and 7 bases lay between the germline ends. CDR3 protein: CASSYSEYNEQFF. CDR3 sequence (DNA): TGTGCCAGCAGTTATAGCGAGTACAATGAGCAGTTCTTC.

On this clone itself: This sample includes further DNA sequences coding for the same CDR3. The chain links TRBV7-9 to TRBJ2-1, with D possibly TRBD2 on 6 matching bases. Germline CDR1 is SEHNR and CDR2 is FQNEAQ (reference sequence). V lost 3 bases, J lost 7 bases, and 7 bases lay in between. The CDR3 contains 12 residues. CDR3 bases: TGTGCCAGCAGCTTCAGCGGGAATGAGCAGTTCTTC. The encoded protein is CASSFSGNEQFF.

The chain joins TRBV5-4 to TRBJ2-3; 7 bases line up with TRBD2. CDR1 and CDR2 from the germline V gene are SGHNT and YYREEE (reference sequence). With 4 bases clipped from V and 2 bases from J, the junction kept 13 bases outside the gene matches. The CDR3 has 17 residues. This chain's CDR3 is CASSAIPGRASTDTQYF. The CDR3 bases are TGTGCCAGCAGCGCAATCCCGGGGAGGGCCTCCACAGATACGCAGTATTTT.

This clone was recorded only once. The chain employs TRBV2 and TRBJ2-5, with 9 nucleotides matching TRBD1. The J call could be wrong; TRBJ2-7 is a better fit for the DNA end. This CDR3 has 14 amino acids. CDR1 SNHLY and CDR2 FYNNEI come from the germline V gene. In DNA form, the CDR3 reads TGTGCCAGCAGCGGGACAGGGTTCTCCTACGAGCAGTACTTC. Translated: CASSGTGFSYEQYF.

This clone came up once. V usage is TRBV2 and J usage is TRBJ1-1; 7 bases match TRBD1. In germline, CDR1 is SNHLY, CDR2 FYNNEI. V lost 4 bases to trimming and J lost 3 bases; unmatched junction nucleotides: 8. CDR3 length: 15 amino acids. The CDR3 loop reads CASSVQGVRDTEAFF. The CDR3 DNA sequence: TGTGCCAGCAGTGTTCAGGGGGTAAGGGACACTGAAGCTTTCTTT. Supplemented by reference TRBV2 and TRBJ1-1, the full variable domain reads EPEVTQTPSHQVTQMGQEVILRCVPISNHLYFYWYRQILGQKVEFLVSFYNNEISEKSEIFDDQFSVERPDGSNFTLKIRSTKLEDSAMYFCASSVQGVRDTEAFFGQGTRLTVV.